The 27 T cell receptor beta chains reported below all come from one sample, sequenced in a study of immune aging and cytomegalovirus after organ transplant. Time point given: five sample-tagged time points from pre-transplant (day -1) to day 368 post-transplant, pooled. These TCRs' antigens remain unknown. A microwell BD Rhapsody targeted mRNA and AbSeq workflow captured the cells and built the libraries. TCRdb reprocessed the single-cell sequencing reads with MiXCR, giving one entry per CDR3 protein. Seen here are tens of thousands of distinct CDR3 sequences, 35% to 40% observed once, and the top ten hold approximately 26%. Sequencing was performed on CMV peptide-activated CD4+ and CD8+ T cells sorted from blood, taken at five time points, pooled. Sample subset: sorted CD8+CD137+ and CD4+CD154+ T cells after approximately 12 h CMV IE-1 peptide stimulation. These receptors were obtained from a female donor who had a heart transplant and CMV viremia.

The V and J genes are TRBV5-5 and TRBJ2-7; D is uncertain. There are 12 residues in the CDR3. Germline CDR1 and CDR2: SGHKS and YYEKEE (reference sequence). Trimming shortened V by 3 bases and J by 6 bases, and 10 bases separated the two germline ends. In DNA form, the CDR3 reads TGTGCCAGCAGCTCAATACTTGGCGAGCAGTACTTC. Amino acids: CASSSILGEQYF.

CDR3 region: CASSPVPPGGGSEKLFF. The CDR3 nucleotides are TGTGCCAGCAGCCCGGTCCCACCAGGGGGTGGGAGTGAAAAACTGTTTTTT. This sequence joins TRBV5-4 and TRBJ1-4; 7 positions match TRBD1. Trimming took 4 bases from V and 7 from J; bases not matched to a gene: 16. The germline V gene encodes CDR1 SGHNT and CDR2 YYREEE (reference sequence). This CDR3 spans 17 amino acids.

By proportion, this clonotype is medium-sized. The V and J genes are TRBV10-3 and TRBJ2-1; TRBD2 matches 11 bases. CDR3 length: 13 residues. The V segment lost 9 bases and the J segment 6 bases; nucleotides outside the gene matches: 4. Germline CDR1 reads ENHRY; CDR2 reads SYGVKD. CDR3 DNA sequence: TGTGCCATTCAACTAGCGGGAGTCAATGAGCAGTTCTTC. Protein: CAIQLAGVNEQFF.

In its sample, this clonotype was seen once. A read error is likely, as this CDR3 ends without the conserved phenylalanine or tryptophan. V gene TRBV5-1 combines with J gene TRBJ1-6; 8 bases are shared with TRBD1. CDR3 length: 15 residues. Germline V gene sequence: CDR1 SGHRS, CDR2 YFSETQ. J lost 9 bases, V lost 0 bases, and 5 bases had no gene match. The CDR3 loop reads CASSLGQGSSSPLHL. The CDR3 nucleotides are TGCGCCAGCAGCTTGGGACAGGGGAGTAGTTCACCCCTCCACCTT.

This rearrangement joins TRBV3-1 to TRBJ2-2; no clear D gene. V lost 1 base and J lost 3, with 15 bases in between. The CDR3 is 17 residues long. CDR1 and CDR2 from the germline V gene are LGHDT and YNNKEL (reference sequence). The CDR3 DNA sequence: TGTGCCAGCAGCCAAGGTATCGACGGGTTACACACCGGGGAGCTGTTTTTT. Protein sequence: CASSQGIDGLHTGELFF.

This clonotype occurred a few times. The chain uses TRBV4-1 and TRBJ2-1, with D perhaps matching TRBD2 (7 bases). The CDR3 runs 15 residues. From germline, CDR1 is MGHRA and CDR2 YSYEKL. The V gene lost 7 bases and the J gene lost 8 bases, with 21 bases spanning the gap. CDR3 loop: CASTLFGGPVDEQFF. The CDR3 DNA reads as TGCGCCAGCACCTTGTTCGGGGGGCCAGTGGATGAGCAGTTCTTC.

J is TRBJ2-5 and V is TRBV24-1, with 7 positions matching TRBD1. V dropped 5 bases and J dropped 2; count of bases not matched to a gene: 4. The length of the CDR3 is 14 residues. The germline gives CDR1 KGHDR, CDR2 SFDVKD. The CDR3 DNA reads TGTGCCACCAGTGGTACGGGACAGCAAGAGACCCAGTACTTC. Its protein is CATSGTGQQETQYF.

This clonotype has only a few counts. The V gene is TRBV27, the J gene TRBJ1-3; a weak D match, TRBD1 (5 bases). Germline V CDR1 and CDR2: MNHEY, SMNVEV (reference sequence). CDR3 length: 14 residues. V lost 3 bases to trimming and J lost 3 bases, with 9 bases between them. CDR3 DNA: TGTGCCAGCAGTTTTGCAGGGAATGGAAACACCATATATTTT. Protein sequence: CASSFAGNGNTIYF.

This clonotype was counted many times. This chain links TRBV6-1 with TRBJ2-1; 13 bases are shared with TRBD2. This CDR3 is 17 amino acids long. Germline CDR1 and CDR2: MNHNS and SASEGT. The V gene end was trimmed by 5 bases and the J gene end by 5 bases; junction bases not matched to a gene: 9. CDR3 sequence reads: CASSKGTSGVTHNEQFF. CDR3 bases: TGTGCCAGCAGTAAGGGGACTAGCGGGGTTACCCACAATGAGCAGTTCTTC.

The table lists this clonotype with a few counts. The chain recombines TRBV19 with TRBJ2-3; D unclear. Germline V gene sequence: CDR1 LNHDA, CDR2 SQIVND (reference sequence). The V gene lost 4 bases and the J gene lost 2 bases, with 13 bases spanning the gap. The CDR3 consists of 15 residues. This CDR3 reads CASSSPRTTTDTQYF. The CDR3 DNA reads TGTGCCAGTAGTAGTCCCAGGACCACCACAGATACGCAGTATTTT.

This clonotype was seen a handful of times. V gene TRBV12-3 or TRBV12-4 combines with J gene TRBJ2-3; D not resolved. The CDR3 runs 12 residues. V was clipped by 5 bases and J by 4 bases, with 7 bases between them. CDR3 DNA sequence: TGTGCCAGCAGTACGGCGGCAGATACGCAGTATTTT. It is translated as CASSTAADTQYF.

Of note for this clonotype: Given a far larger clone just one base away, this is likely a sequencing read error. The rearrangement uses TRBV20-1 and TRBJ2-1; maybe TRBD1 (5 bases). There are 14 residues in the CDR3. Germline V gives CDR1 DFQATT, CDR2 SNEGSKA (reference sequence). Trimming pared 3 bases from V and 10 bases from J, leaving 19 bases between. Here the CDR3 reads CSASDRGSSYEQFF. The CDR3 DNA sequence: TGCAGTGCTAGCGATAGGGGTAGCTCCTACGAGCAGTTCTTC.

In the case of this clonotype: As the CDR3 is not closed by the conserved phenylalanine or tryptophan, this likely results from a read error. The chain recombines TRBV6-1 with TRBJ2-7; D is perhaps TRBD1 or TRBD2 (6 bases each). Per germline, CDR1 MNHNS and CDR2 SASEGT. V lost 4 bases and J 10 bases, leaving 17 bases between the germline ends. This CDR3 spans 13 amino acids. Written as DNA, the CDR3 is TGTGCCAGCAGTGTAGGACTGGCGGGACATCAGTACCTC. This codes for CASSVGLAGHQYL.

This clonotype was detected many times. This may come from a read error, since a much larger clone is one base off. V and J are TRBV18 and TRBJ2-1, with TRBD1 identical over 10 bases. Germline-derived CDR1 and CDR2 are KGHSH and LQKENI. CDR3 length: 15 amino acids. The CDR3 protein is CASSGQGFTYNEQLF. The CDR3 nucleotides are TGTGCCAGCTCGGGACAGGGGTTTACCTACAATGAGCAGCTCTTC.

This clonotype was seen many times. This rearrangement joins TRBV11-3 to TRBJ2-1; 7 positions agree with TRBD1. Trimming took 1 base from V and 4 from J; bases not matched to a gene: 4. CDR1 is SGHNT and CDR2 is YENEEA in the germline V gene. The CDR3 contains 15 residues. CDR3 sequence reads: CASSLAGTEYNEQFF. The CDR3 bases are TGTGCCAGCAGCTTAGCCGGGACAGAATACAATGAGCAGTTCTTC. The variable domain in full, with the rest retrieved from reference TRBV11-3 and TRBJ2-1, is EAGVVQSPRYKIIEKKQPVAFWCNPISGHNTLYWYLQNLGQGPELLIRYENEEAVDDSQLPKDRFSAERLKGVDSTLKIQPAELGDSAVYLCASSLAGTEYNEQFFGPGTRLTVL.

As for this clonotype: A single base separates this from a much larger clone, so it may be a read error. The CDR3 does not close with the conserved phenylalanine or tryptophan, likely indicating a read error. This chain joins TRBV12-3 or TRBV12-4 and TRBJ2-7, with D perhaps given as TRBD1 or TRBD2 (6 bases each). The CDR3 consists of 15 residues. V gave up 3 bases and J gave up 3 bases, with 15 bases separating them. DNA for the CDR3: TGTGCCAGCAGTTTTGGAGGGGGTAGAAACTACGAGCAGTACATC. This gives the protein CASSFGGGRNYEQYI.

This chain uses TRBV20-1 with TRBJ1-2, with 7 bases matching TRBD1. This CDR3 has 13 amino acids. Germline loops: CDR1 DFQATT, CDR2 SNEGSKA (reference sequence). The V and J ends lost 6 bases and 4 bases, in that order; junction bases with no gene match: 8. DNA of the CDR3: TGCAGTGCGGGAGACAGGGCGGTCTATGGCTACACCTTC. Its protein is CSAGDRAVYGYTF.

This sequence joins TRBV10-1 and TRBJ2-7; 10 nucleotides match TRBD1. Trimming cost V 9 bases and J 0 bases; bases outside gene matches: 17. CDR1 and CDR2 (germline): WNHNN, SYGVQD (reference sequence). The CDR3 runs to 18 residues. CDR3 protein: CARGSWGQGQRRSYEQYF. The CDR3 DNA is TGCGCCAGGGGTTCTTGGGGACAGGGGCAGCGGCGCTCCTACGAGCAGTACTTC.

V and J are TRBV5-1 and TRBJ2-3, with TRBD2 identical over 9 bases. The V gene's germline CDR1 is SGHRS and CDR2 YFSETQ. V dropped 7 bases and J dropped 2; count of bases not matched to a gene: 8. The CDR3 extends over 15 amino acids. The DNA of the CDR3 is TGCGCCAGCCGGGAGCTAGCGGGACTCACAGATACGCAGTATTTT. Amino acids: CASRELAGLTDTQYF.

In its sample, this clonotype was seen a few times. The chain is built from TRBV13 and TRBJ2-1; D possibly corresponds to TRBD1 (5 bases). Trimming left V 1 base short and J 10 bases short, with 5 bases between. Germline CDR1 PRHDT, CDR2 FYEKMQ (reference sequence). The CDR3 spans 11 residues. CDR3 amino acids: CASSLAGEQFF. Here the CDR3 DNA reads TGTGCCAGCAGCTTAGCAGGGGAGCAGTTCTTC. The full variable domain, completed using reference TRBV13 and TRBJ2-1, is AAGVIQSPRHLIKEKRETATLKCYPIPRHDTVYWYQQGPGQDPQFLISFYEKMQSDKGSIPDRFSAQQFSDYHSELNMSSLELGDSALYFCASSLAGEQFFGPGTRLTVL.

Points on this clonotype: One junction end does not reproduce the germline sequence, and a read error may be involved. The chain has TRBV2 and TRBJ2-1; D is ambiguous. CDR3 size: 11 residues. The germline CDR1 and CDR2 sequences are SNHLY and FYNNEI. In DNA form, the CDR3 reads TGTGCCAGCAGTCTCGACAATGAGCAGCTCTTC. Protein: CASSLDNEQLF. Combining the CDR3 with reference TRBV2 and TRBJ2-1 gives the whole variable domain EPEVTQTPSHQVTQMGQEVILRCVPISNHLYFYWYRQILGQKVEFLVSFYNNEISEKSEIFDDQFSVERPDGSNFTLKIRSTKLEDSAMYFCASSLDNEQLFGPGTRLTVL.

This clonotype rates as medium-sized (0.01 to 0.1%). The chain employs TRBV10-3 and TRBJ2-5; weak D call: TRBD1 (6 bases). The CDR3 length is 14 residues. Germline CDR1 reads ENHRY; CDR2 reads SYGVKD. V was pared by 7 bases and J by 2 bases, with 14 bases between. In nucleotides, the CDR3 is TGTGCCATCACACAGGGCGAAGTACAAGAGACCCAGTACTTC. As protein: CAITQGEVQETQYF.

This clonotype turned up a few times. The chain combines TRBV3-1 with TRBJ1-5; TRBD1 is a possible D gene (5 bases). CDR1 LGHDT and CDR2 YNNKEL come from the germline V gene (reference sequence). V lost 1 base and J 5 bases, leaving 6 bases between the germline ends. The CDR3 runs 13 residues. CDR3 region: CASSQGGDQPQHF. In DNA form, the CDR3 reads TGTGCCAGCAGCCAAGGGGGGGATCAGCCCCAGCATTTT.

The chain employs TRBV12-3 or TRBV12-4 and TRBJ2-2, with D possibly TRBD2 on 6 matching bases. The CDR3 loop spans 15 amino acids. The V end lost 3 bases, the J end lost 7 bases, and 15 bases lay between the germline ends. CDR3 sequence (DNA): TGTGCCAGCAGTTTGGGGGGAGCCCCCGGCGGGGAGCTGTTTTTT. Its protein is CASSLGGAPGGELFF.

This clonotype rates as medium-sized. The J gene is TRBJ2-7, the V gene TRBV5-1; D is unclear. The CDR3 runs to 14 residues. Trimming pared 0 bases from V and 3 bases from J, leaving 10 bases between. Germline V gene data show CDR1 as SGHRS and CDR2 as YFSETQ. The CDR3 DNA sequence: TGCGCCAGCAGCTTGGGTGGTAAGGGCTACGAGCAGTACTTC. It specifies CASSLGGKGYEQYF.

The rearrangement links TRBV10-3 to TRBJ2-7, with TRBD2 identical over 8 bases. CDR1 ENHRY and CDR2 SYGVKD come from the germline V gene. Trimming cost V 5 bases and J 11 bases; bases outside gene matches: 11. The CDR3 is 13 amino acids. This chain's CDR3 is CAISSGGIAGKYF. CDR3 sequence (DNA): TGTGCCATCAGTTCGGGCGGGATAGCGGGGAAGTACTTC.

The chain couples TRBV6-1 to TRBJ2-5; weak D call: TRBD1 (6 bases). Trimming took off 1 base at V and 9 bases at J, with 15 bases between the two ends. The CDR3 consists of 14 residues. Germline-derived CDR1 and CDR2 are MNHNS and SASEGT. In nucleotides, the CDR3 is TGTGCCAGCAGTGAAGTCACAGGGATCACGGCCCAGTACTTC. Translation gives CASSEVTGITAQYF.